This TCR beta chain was recorded in a study of OX40 agonist ivuxolimab in advanced cancers. Turning to the study itself: Ivuxolimab doses were 0.01, 0.1, 0.3, 1.5, 3 or 10 mg/kg every 2 weeks.

Profiled with immunoSEQ multiplex PCR; TCRdb holds only in-frame clones, not every one. The table shows some 60,000 clones, with nearly 90% occurring only once. The CDR3 is 13 amino acids. Trimming cost V 2 bases and J 11 bases, with 15 bases left between them. Germline lookup yields CDR1 SGHNT and CDR2 YENEEA. Findings of the study overall: There were also nonresponders showing low normalized T-cell clonal expansion.

A remark on this clone: Its target is not known.

The sample was CD4+ or CD8+ T cells sorted from blood, taken in a trial of the OX40 agonist ivuxolimab. The sequence was collected from an adult with an advanced solid tumor such as melanoma, head and neck, liver or kidney cancer. The gene calls are TRBV11-3 and TRBJ1-1; D might be TRBD1 (6 bases). The CDR3 nucleotides read TGTGCCAGCAGCTTAAAGGGGGGGACATCTGCTTTCTTT. Its protein product is CASSLKGGTSAFF.